Listed here are 10 T cell receptor beta chains from one sample, sequenced in a study of CXCR3-negative and CXCR3-positive naive CD8 T cells. The libraries of TRB cDNA were prepared using 5' RACE with UMI labels. Following a re-call of the 5' RACE reads, TCRdb has one entry per CDR3 protein and lacks DNA. Its table records about 48,000 distinct CDR3 sequences. What was sequenced was memory CD8+ T cells from blood. These receptors all come from a human donor in good health. Some clones in this sample may be carry-over from other donors' samples.

The rearrangement uses TRBV12-3 or TRBV12-4 and TRBJ1-2. The CDR3 runs 13 residues. CDR3 residues: CASSFEITYGYTF.

The rearrangement links TRBV6-1 to TRBJ2-1; TCRdb's D call, TRBD1, is unchecked because there is no DNA. Germline-derived CDR1 and CDR2 are MNHNS and SASEGT. The length of the CDR3 is 20 residues. CDR3 in amino acids: CASSDLGTGAWDSSYNEQFF.

CDR3 sequence: CASSSQWTGTEAFF. This chain uses TRBV11-1 with TRBJ1-1. CDR3 size: 14 residues. The germline CDR1 and CDR2 sequences are SGHAT and FQDESV (reference sequence).

The chain joins TRBV28 to TRBJ2-2; TCRdb lists TRBD2, though no DNA is available to test this call. The CDR3 spans 14 residues. Germline V gene sequence: CDR1 MDHEN, CDR2 SYDVKM. The CDR3 protein is CASSYTSASGELFF.

V is TRBV6-2 or TRBV6-3 and J is TRBJ1-5; no DNA is available, so the TRBD1 call from TCRdb remains unchecked. CDR1 and CDR2 (germline): MNHEY, SVGEGT. The CDR3 covers 20 residues. The CDR3 loop reads CASSYSRSKPGHSSNQPQHF.

J is TRBJ1-2 and V is TRBV12-3 or TRBV12-4. The CDR3 extends over 15 amino acids. The chain's CDR3 is CASSFDFGGDHGYTF.

The CDR3 sequence is CSLVPAGGSYNEQFF. This sequence joins TRBV29-1 and TRBJ2-1; TCRdb proposes TRBD2, but this gene call is untestable without DNA. This CDR3 has 15 amino acids. Germline V CDR1 and CDR2: SQVTM, ANQGSEA.

The chain has TRBV7-6 and TRBJ2-4; TCRdb indicates TRBD1, and absent DNA this call remains unverified. Germline CDR1 is SGHVS and CDR2 is FNYEAQ. The CDR3 runs 15 residues. CDR3 amino acids: CASSLTGGDGNIQYF.

CDR3 in amino acids: CASTDGQTNQPQHF. The rearrangement joins TRBV2 to TRBJ1-5; as DNA is missing, the TRBD1 call by TCRdb cannot be tested. The CDR3 spans 14 residues. The V gene's germline CDR1 is SNHLY and CDR2 FYNNEI.

The chain employs TRBV20-1 and TRBJ2-7. CDR1 DFQATT and CDR2 SNEGSKA come from the germline V gene (reference sequence). CDR3 length equals 14 residues. Here the CDR3 reads CSARDGSETYEQYF.